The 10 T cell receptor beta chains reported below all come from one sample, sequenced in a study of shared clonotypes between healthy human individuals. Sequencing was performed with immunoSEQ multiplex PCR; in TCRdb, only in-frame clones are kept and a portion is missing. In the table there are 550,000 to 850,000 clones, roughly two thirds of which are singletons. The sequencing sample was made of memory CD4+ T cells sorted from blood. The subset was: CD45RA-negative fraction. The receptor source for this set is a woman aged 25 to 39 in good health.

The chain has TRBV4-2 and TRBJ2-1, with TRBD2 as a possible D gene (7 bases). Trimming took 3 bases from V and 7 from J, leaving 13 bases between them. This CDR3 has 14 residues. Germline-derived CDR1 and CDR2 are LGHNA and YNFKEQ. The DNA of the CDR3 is TGTGCCAGCAGCCACGGGGGCGGGAGTAATGAGCAGTTCTTC. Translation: CASSHGGGSNEQFF.

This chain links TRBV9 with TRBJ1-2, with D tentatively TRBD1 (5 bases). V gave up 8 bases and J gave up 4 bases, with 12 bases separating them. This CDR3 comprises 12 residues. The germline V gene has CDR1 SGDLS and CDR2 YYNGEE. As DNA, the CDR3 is TGTGCCAGTTCTGGGACCGTCTATGGCTACACCTTC. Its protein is CASSGTVYGYTF.

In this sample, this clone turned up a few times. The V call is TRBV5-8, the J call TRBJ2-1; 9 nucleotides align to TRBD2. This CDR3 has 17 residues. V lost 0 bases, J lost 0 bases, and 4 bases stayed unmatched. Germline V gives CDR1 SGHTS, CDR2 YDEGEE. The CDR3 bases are TGTGCCAGCAGCTTGGAGACTAGCGGTTTCTCCTACAATGAGCAGTTCTTC. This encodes CASSLETSGFSYNEQFF.

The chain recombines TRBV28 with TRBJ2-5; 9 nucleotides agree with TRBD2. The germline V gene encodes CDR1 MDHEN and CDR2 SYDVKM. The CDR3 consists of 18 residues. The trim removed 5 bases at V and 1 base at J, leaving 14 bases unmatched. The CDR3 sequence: CASSPEIAGASLQETQYF. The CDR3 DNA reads TGTGCCAGCAGTCCGGAGATAGCGGGAGCTTCCCTCCAAGAGACCCAGTACTTC.

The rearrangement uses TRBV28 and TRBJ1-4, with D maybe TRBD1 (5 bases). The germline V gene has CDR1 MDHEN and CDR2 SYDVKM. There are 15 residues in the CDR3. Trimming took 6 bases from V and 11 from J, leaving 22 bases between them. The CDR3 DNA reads TGTGCCAGCAGGGCCGGAGGGACCCAAGCTGCCAAACTGTTTTTT. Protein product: CASRAGGTQAAKLFF.

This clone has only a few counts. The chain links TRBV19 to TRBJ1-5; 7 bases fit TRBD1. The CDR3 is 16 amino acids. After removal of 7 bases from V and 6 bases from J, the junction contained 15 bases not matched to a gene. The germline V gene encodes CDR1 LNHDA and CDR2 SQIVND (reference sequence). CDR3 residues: CASIRQGERWAQPQHF. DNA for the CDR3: TGTGCCAGTATAAGGCAGGGGGAACGGTGGGCTCAGCCCCAGCATTTT.

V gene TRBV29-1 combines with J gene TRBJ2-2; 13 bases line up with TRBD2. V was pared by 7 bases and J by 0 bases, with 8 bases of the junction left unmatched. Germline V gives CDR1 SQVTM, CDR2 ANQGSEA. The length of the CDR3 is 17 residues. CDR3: CSGTSGTSGANTGELFF. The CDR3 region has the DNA TGCAGCGGAACCTCCGGGACTAGCGGGGCGAACACCGGGGAGCTGTTTTTT.

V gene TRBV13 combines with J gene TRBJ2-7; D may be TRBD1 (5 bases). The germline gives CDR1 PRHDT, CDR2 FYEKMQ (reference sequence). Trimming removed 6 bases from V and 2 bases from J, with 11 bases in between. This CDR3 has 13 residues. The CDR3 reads CASSPGSTYEQYF. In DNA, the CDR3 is TGTGCCAGCAGTCCAGGGTCCACCTACGAGCAGTACTTC.

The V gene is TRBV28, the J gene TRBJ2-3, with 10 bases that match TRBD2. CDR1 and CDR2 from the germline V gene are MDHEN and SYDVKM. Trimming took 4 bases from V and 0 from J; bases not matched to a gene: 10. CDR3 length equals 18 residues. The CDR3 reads CASSSHPLAGISTDTQYF. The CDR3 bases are TGTGCCAGCAGTTCCCACCCACTAGCGGGAATTAGCACAGATACGCAGTATTTT.

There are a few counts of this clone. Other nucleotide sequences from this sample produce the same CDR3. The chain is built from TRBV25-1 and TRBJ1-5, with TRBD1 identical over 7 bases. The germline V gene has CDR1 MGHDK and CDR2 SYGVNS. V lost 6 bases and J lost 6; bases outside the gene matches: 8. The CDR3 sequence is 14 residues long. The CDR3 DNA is TGTGCCAGCAGCGGGGTAGGGGGCGGTCAGCCCCAGCATTTT. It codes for CASSGVGGGQPQHF.